The T cell receptor (beta chain) under discussion was sequenced for a study of tumor-infiltrating lymphocytes in glioblastoma multiforme. The CDR3 has 12 amino acids, counting both end residues. Germline CDR1 reads SGHAT; CDR2 reads FQDESV (reference sequence). Notes on this clonotype: It is likely a read error, because the conserved phenylalanine at the end of the CDR3 is missing. The DNA is left out, because the CDR3 cannot be placed on it with certainty; the CDR3 is given as TCRdb lists it.

Multiple V-beta primers and a C-beta primer amplified TCRB from RNA. TCRdb reprocessed the multiplex PCR reads with MiXCR, giving one entry per CDR3 protein. The sample lists 25,000 to 40,000 distinct CDR3 sequences; roughly three fifths were seen once. This TCR was recovered from a male donor with glioblastoma. The chain is built from TRBV11-1 and TRBJ2-7; the D call of TRBD1 is as the table states it, not checked on the DNA. Source material: brain tumor tissue. The CDR3 region is CAGSGQGREQHY.